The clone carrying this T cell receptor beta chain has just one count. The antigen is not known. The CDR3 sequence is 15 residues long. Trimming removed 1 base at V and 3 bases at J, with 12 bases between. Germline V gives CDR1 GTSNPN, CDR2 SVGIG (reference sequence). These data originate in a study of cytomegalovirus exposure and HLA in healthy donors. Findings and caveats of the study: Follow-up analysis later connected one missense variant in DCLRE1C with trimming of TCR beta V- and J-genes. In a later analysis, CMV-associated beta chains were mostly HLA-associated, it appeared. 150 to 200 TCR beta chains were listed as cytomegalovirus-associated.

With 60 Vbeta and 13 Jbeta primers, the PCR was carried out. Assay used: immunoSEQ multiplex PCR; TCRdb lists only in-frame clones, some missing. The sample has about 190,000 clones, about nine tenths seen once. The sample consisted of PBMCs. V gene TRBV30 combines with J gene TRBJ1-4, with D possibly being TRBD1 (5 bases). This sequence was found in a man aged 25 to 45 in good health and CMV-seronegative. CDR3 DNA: TGTGCCTGGAGTGGGACCCGGGGGGCTAATGAAAAACTGTTTTTT. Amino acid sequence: CAWSGTRGANEKLFF.